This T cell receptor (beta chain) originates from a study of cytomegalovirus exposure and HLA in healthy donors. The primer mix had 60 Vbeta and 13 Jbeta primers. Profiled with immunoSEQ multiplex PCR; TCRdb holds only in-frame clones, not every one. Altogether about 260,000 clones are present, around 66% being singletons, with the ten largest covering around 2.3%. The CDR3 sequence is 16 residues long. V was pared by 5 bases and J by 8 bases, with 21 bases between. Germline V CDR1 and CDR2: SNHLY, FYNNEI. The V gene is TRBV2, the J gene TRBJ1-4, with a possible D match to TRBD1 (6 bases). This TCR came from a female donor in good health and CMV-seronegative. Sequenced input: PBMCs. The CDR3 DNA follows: TGTGCCAGCAGTAGGGACGGGGGGCCTGAGCGGGAAAAACTGTTTTTT. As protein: CASSRDGGPEREKLFF.